This T cell receptor (beta chain) is drawn from a study of cytomegalovirus exposure and HLA in healthy donors. Regarding the study as a whole: Exclusion applied to some V segments, including TRBV6-2 and TRBV6-3, as they were indistinguishable. Accurate HLA-A and HLA-B prediction from TCR beta sequences was reported for most subjects. V- and J-gene trimming in TCR beta was tied to a missense DCLRE1C variant by an analysis performed later.

In germline, CDR1 is GTSNPN, CDR2 SVGIG (reference sequence). Deletions cut 2 bases from V and 1 base from J, with 6 bases between. The CDR3 runs 12 residues. Primers: 60 Vbeta forward and 13 Jbeta reverse. Assay: immunoSEQ multiplex PCR; the TCRdb copy retains only in-frame clones and omits some. This sample lists roughly 88,000 clones; its ten largest clones have approximately 15%. As for this clone: As yet, its antigen is unknown.

The chain is built from TRBV30 and TRBJ2-7; D unresolved. The sample was PBMCs. The TCR was taken from a middle-aged man in good health and CMV-seropositive. CDR3 bases: TGTGCCTGGAGTCAGGTTTCCTACGAGCAGTACTTC. Its protein product is CAWSQVSYEQYF.